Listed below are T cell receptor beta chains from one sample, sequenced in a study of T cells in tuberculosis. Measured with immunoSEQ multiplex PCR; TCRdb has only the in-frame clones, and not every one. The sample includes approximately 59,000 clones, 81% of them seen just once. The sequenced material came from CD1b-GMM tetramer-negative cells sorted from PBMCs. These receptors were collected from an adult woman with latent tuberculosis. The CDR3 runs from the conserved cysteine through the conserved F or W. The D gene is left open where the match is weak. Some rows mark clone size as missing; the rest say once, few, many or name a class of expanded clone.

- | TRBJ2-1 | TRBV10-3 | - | TGTGCCATTTCTCCTAGCGAGCCATACAATGAGCAGTTCTTC | CAISPSEPYNEQFF
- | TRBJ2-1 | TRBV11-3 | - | TGTGCCAGCAGCTTAGGTGGGGCCAATGAGCAGTTCTTC | CASSLGGANEQFF
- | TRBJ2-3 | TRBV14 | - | TGTGCCAGCAGCCAAATGACTAGTCCCACAGATACGCAGTATTTT | CASSQMTSPTDTQYF
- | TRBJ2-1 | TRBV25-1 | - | TGTGCCAGCAGTGAGGCCCGGAGAGGATACAATGAGCAGTTCTTC | CASSEARRGYNEQFF
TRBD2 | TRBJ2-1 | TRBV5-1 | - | TGCGCCACTTCAAAGACTAGCGGGGGGGCGTACAGTGAGCAGTTCTTC | CATSKTSGGAYSEQFF
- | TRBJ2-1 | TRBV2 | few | TGTGCCAGCAGTGATAGTCGGAGCTCCTACAATGAGCAGTTCTTC | CASSDSRSSYNEQFF
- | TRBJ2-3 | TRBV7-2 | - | TGTGCCAGCAGCTTAGACAGGTCCACAGATACGCAGTATTTT | CASSLDRSTDTQYF
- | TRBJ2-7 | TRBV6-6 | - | TGTGCCAGCAGGGATCGGGATCACTACGAGCAGTACTTC | CASRDRDHYEQYF
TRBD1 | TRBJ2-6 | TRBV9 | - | TGTGCCAGCAGCGTCCTAACAGGGGCTGGGGCCAACGTCCTGACTTTC | CASSVLTGAGANVLTF
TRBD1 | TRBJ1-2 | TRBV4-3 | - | TGCGCCAGCAGCCAAGGATCGACAGGGTATCGCTATGGCTACACCTTC | CASSQGSTGYRYGYTF
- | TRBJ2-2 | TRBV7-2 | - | TGTGCCAGCAGCTTTACTGAGAACACCGGGGAGCTGTTTTTT | CASSFTENTGELFF
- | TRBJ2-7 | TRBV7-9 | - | TGTGCCAGCAGCTTGAGGGGAGGCTCCTACGAGCAGTACTTC | CASSLRGGSYEQYF
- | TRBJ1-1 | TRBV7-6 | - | TGTGCCAGCAGCTTTGCAGGGGTAGGGACTGAAGCTTTCTTT | CASSFAGVGTEAFF
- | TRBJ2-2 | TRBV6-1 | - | TGTGCCAGCAGTGCCCGACCCGCGGACACCGGGGAGCTGTTTTTT | CASSARPADTGELFF
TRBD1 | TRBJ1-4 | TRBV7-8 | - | TGTGCCAGCAGCTTACATGGGACAGGGGCCGAAAAACTGTTTTTT | CASSLHGTGAEKLFF
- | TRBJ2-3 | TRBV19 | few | TGTGCCACCGAATCCTCCGGGACTAGCACAGATACGCAGTATTTT | CATESSGTSTDTQYF